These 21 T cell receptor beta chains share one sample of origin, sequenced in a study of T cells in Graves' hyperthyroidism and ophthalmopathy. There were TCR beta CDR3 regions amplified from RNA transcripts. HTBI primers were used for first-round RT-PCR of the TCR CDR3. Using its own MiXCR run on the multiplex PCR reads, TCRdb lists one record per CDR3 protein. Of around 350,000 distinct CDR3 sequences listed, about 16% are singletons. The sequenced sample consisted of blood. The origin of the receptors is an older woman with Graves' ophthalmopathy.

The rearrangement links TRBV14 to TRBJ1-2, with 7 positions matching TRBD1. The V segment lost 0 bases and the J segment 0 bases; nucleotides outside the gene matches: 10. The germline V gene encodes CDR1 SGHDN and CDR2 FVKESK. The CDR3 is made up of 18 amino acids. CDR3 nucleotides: TGTGCCAGCAGCCAAGATCAGGGGGGGCCACCCACTAACTATGGCTACACCTTC. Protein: CASSQDQGGPPTNYGYTF.

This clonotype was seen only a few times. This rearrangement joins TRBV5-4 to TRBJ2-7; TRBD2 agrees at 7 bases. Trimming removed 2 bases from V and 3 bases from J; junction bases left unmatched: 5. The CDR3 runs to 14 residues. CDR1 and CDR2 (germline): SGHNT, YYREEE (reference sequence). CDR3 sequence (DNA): TGTGCCAGCAGCTTTCCTAGCGGAGTCTACGAGCAGTACTTC. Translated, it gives CASSFPSGVYEQYF.

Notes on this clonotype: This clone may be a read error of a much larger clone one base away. CDR3 protein: CASSLEATGAGELFF. Written as DNA, the CDR3 is TGTGCCAGCAGCTTAGAAGCAACGGGAGCTGGGGAGCTGTTTTTT. The chain joins TRBV11-2 to TRBJ2-2; possible D gene TRBD2, 6 bases. V was pared by 0 bases and J by 8 bases, with 13 bases between. The CDR3 is 15 amino acids. CDR1 and CDR2 (germline): SGHAT, FQNNGV.

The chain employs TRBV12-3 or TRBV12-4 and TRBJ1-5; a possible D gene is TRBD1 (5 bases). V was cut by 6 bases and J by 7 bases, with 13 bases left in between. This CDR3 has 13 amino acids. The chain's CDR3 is CASRVGGEQPQHF. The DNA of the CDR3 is TGTGCCAGCAGGGTCGGGGGGGAACAGCCCCAGCATTTT.

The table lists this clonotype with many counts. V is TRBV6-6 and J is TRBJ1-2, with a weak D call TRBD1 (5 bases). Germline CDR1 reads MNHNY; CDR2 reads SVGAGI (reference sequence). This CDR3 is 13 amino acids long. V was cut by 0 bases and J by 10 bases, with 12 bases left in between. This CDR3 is CASSYSSGHSYTF. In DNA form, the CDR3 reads TGTGCCAGCAGTTACTCGTCCGGACACTCCTACACCTTC.

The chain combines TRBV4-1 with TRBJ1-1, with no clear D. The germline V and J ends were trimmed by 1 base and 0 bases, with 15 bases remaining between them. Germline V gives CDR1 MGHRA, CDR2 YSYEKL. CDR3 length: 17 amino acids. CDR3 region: CASSQAVTGGMNTEAFF. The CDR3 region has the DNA TGCGCCAGCAGCCAAGCGGTGACGGGTGGCATGAACACTGAAGCTTTCTTT.

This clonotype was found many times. In nucleotides, the CDR3 is TGTGCCAGCAGTTTACGGGCGGCGCGGGAGACCCAGTACTTC. Protein sequence: CASSLRAARETQYF. The chain links TRBV12-3 or TRBV12-4 to TRBJ2-5, with D unclear. The V gene lost 2 bases and the J gene lost 5 bases, with 12 bases spanning the gap. This CDR3 contains 14 residues.

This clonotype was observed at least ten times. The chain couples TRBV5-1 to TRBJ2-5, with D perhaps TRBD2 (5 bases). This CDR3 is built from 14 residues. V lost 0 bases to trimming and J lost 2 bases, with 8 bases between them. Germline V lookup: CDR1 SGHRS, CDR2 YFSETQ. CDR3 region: CASSLGLSQETQYF. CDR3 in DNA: TGCGCCAGCAGCTTGGGACTATCTCAAGAGACCCAGTACTTC.

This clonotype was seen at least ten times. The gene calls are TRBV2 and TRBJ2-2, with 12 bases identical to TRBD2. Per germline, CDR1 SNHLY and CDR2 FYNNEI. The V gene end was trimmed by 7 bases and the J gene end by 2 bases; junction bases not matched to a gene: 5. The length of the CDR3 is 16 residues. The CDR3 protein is CASKRLAGVNTGELFF. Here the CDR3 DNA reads TGTGCCAGCAAGCGACTAGCGGGAGTTAACACCGGGGAGCTGTTTTTT.

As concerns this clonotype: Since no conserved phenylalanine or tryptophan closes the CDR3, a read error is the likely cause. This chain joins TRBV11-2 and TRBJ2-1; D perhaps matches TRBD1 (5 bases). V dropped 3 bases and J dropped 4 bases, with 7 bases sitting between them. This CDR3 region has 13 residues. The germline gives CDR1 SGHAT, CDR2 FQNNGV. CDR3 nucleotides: TGTGCCAGCAGCTTGCAGGGATACAATGAGCAGTTCCTC. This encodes CASSLQGYNEQFL.

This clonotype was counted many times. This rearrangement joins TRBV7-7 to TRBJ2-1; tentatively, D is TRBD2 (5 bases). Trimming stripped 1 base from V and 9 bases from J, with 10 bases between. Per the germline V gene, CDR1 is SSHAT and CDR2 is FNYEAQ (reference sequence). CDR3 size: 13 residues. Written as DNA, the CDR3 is TGTGCCAGCAGCTTAGGACCCAGCGGTGAGCAGTTCTTC. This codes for CASSLGPSGEQFF.

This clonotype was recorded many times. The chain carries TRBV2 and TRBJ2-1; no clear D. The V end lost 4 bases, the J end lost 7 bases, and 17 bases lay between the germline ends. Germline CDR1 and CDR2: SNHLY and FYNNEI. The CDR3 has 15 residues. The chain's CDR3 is CASSVGGPTWNEQFF. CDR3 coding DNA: TGTGCCAGCAGTGTTGGCGGCCCTACGTGGAATGAGCAGTTCTTC.

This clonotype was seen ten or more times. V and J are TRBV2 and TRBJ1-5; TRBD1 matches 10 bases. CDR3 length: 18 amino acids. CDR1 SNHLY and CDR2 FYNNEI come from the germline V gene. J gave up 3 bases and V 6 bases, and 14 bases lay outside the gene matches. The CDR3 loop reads CASREGMRTGGLNQPQHF. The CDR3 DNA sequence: TGTGCCAGCAGGGAGGGGATGAGGACAGGGGGACTCAATCAGCCCCAGCATTTT.

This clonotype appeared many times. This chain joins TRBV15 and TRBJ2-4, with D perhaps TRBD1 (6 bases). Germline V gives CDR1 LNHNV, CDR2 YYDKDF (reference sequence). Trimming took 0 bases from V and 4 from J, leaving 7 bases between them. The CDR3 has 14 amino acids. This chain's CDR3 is CATSRDRGKNIQYF. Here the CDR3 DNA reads TGTGCCACCAGCAGAGACAGGGGTAAAAACATTCAGTACTTC.

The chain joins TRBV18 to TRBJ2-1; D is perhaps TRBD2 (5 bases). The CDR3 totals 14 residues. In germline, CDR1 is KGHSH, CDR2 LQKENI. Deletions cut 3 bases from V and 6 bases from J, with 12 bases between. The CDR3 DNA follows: TGTGCCAGCTCACCTACTCAGGCGGGCAATGAGCAGTTCTTC. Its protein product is CASSPTQAGNEQFF. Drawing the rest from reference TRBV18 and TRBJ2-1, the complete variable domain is NAGVMQNPRHLVRRRGQEARLRCSPMKGHSHVYWYRQLPEEGLKFMVYLQKENIIDESGMPKERFSAEFPKEGPSILRIQQVVRGDSAAYFCASSPTQAGNEQFFGPGTRLTVL.

The DNA for the CDR3 is TGTGCCACCAGCAGAGAGGGGGGACAGGGGGACACTGAAGCTTTCTTT. It specifies CATSREGGQGDTEAFF. V usage is TRBV15 and J usage is TRBJ1-1, with TRBD1 matching over 11 bases. The CDR3 spans 16 residues. With 0 bases clipped from V and 3 bases from J, the junction kept 3 bases outside the gene matches. Germline V gene lookup returns CDR1 LNHNV and CDR2 YYDKDF (reference sequence).

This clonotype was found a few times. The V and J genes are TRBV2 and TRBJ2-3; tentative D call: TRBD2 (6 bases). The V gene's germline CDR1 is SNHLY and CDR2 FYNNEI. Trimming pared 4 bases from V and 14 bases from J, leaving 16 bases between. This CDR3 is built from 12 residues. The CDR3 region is CASSGEEQRLYF. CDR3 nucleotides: TGTGCCAGCAGTGGGGAGGAACAACGCTTGTATTTT.

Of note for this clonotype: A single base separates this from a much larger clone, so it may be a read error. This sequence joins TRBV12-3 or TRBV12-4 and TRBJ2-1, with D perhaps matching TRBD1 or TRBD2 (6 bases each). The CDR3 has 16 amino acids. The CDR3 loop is CASTLGGQGTYNEQLF. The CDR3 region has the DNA TGTGCCAGCACCCTCGGGGGCCAGGGAACCTACAATGAGCAGCTCTTC.

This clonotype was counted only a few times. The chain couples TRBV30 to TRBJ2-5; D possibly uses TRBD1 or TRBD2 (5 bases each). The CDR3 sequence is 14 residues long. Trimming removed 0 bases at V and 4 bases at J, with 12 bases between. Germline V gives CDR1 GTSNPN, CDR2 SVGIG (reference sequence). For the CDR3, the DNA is TGTGCCTGGAGTGTTGGACGGGACGGAGAGACCCAGTACTTC. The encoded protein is CAWSVGRDGETQYF.

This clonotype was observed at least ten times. The CDR3 region is CASSTRDTQYF. The CDR3 DNA reads TGTGCCAGCAGTACCCGGGATACGCAGTATTTT. This chain joins TRBV12-3 or TRBV12-4 and TRBJ2-3; D unclear. The V end was cut by 5 bases, the J end by 6 bases, with 6 bases between. This CDR3 region has 11 residues.

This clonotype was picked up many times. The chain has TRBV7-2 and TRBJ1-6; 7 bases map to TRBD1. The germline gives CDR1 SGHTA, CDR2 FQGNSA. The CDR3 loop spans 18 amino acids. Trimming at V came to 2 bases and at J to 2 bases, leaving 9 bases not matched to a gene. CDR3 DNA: TGTGCCAGCAGCTTAAGTGCGGGACAGCGGACCTATAATTCACCCCTCCACTTT. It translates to CASSLSAGQRTYNSPLHF.